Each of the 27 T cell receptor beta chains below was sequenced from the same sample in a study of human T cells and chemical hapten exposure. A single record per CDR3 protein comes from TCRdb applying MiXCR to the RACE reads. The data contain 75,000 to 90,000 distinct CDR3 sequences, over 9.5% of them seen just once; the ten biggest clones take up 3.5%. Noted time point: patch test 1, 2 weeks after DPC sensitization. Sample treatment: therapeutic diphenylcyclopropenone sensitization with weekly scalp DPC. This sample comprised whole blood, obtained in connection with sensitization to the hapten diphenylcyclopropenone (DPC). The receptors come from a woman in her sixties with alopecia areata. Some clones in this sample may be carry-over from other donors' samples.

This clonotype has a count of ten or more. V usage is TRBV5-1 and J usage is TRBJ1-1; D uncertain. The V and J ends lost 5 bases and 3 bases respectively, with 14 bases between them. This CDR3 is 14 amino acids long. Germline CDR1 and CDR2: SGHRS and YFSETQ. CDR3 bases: TGCGCCAGCAGACCACTCGGCACAGACACTGAAGCTTTCTTT. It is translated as CASRPLGTDTEAFF.

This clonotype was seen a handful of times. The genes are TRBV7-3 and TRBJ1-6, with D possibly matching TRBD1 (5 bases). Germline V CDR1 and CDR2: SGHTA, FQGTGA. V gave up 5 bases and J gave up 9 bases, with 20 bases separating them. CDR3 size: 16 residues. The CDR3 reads CASSPLGPPGGSPLHF. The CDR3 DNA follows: TGTGCCAGCAGCCCTCTGGGCCCGCCTGGGGGTTCACCCCTCCACTTT.

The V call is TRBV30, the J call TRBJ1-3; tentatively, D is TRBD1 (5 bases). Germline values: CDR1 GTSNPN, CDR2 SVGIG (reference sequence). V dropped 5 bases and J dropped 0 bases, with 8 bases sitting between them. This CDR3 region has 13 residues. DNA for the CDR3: TGTGCCTGGGGACACCTCTCTGGAAACACCATATATTTT. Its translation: CAWGHLSGNTIYF.

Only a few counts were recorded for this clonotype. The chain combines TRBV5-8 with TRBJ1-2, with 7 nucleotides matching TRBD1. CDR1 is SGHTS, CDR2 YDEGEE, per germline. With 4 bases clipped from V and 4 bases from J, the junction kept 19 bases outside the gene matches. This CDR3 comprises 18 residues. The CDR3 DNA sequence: TGTGCCAGCAGCCCAGGTTGGGTAAAGTGGGGACAGCCCTATGGCTACACCTTC. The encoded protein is CASSPGWVKWGQPYGYTF.

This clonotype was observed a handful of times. The CDR3, as DNA: TGTGCCAGCAGTTACCCTAACAGGGATGAGACCCAGTACTTC. Its translation: CASSYPNRDETQYF. The chain employs TRBV6-6 and TRBJ2-5, with D possibly being TRBD1 (6 bases). The V gene's germline CDR1 is MNHNY and CDR2 SVGAGI (reference sequence). The CDR3 is 14 amino acids. V lost 2 bases and J lost 5, with 12 bases in between.

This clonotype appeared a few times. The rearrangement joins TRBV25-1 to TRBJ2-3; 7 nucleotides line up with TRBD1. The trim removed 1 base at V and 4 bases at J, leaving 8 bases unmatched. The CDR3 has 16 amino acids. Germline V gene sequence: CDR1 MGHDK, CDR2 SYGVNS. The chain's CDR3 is CASSEFSGQWADTQYF. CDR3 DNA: TGTGCCAGCAGTGAATTCTCGGGACAGTGGGCAGATACGCAGTATTTT.

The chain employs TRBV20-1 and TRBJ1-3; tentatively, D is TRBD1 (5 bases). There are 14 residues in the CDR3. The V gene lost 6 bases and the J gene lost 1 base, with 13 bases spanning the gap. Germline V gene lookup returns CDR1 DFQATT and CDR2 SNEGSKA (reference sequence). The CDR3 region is CSAPWGGSGNTIYF. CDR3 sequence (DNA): TGCAGTGCCCCATGGGGGGGGTCTGGAAACACCATATATTTT.

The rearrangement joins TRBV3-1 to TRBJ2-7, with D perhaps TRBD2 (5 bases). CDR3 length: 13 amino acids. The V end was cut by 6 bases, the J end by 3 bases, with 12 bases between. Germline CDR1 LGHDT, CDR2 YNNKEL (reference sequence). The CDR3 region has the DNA TGTGCCAGCAGTAAAGTGGGAGACTACGAGCAGTACTTC. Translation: CASSKVGDYEQYF.

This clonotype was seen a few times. CDR3 sequence: CASSPTPTGNQPQHF. The CDR3 nucleotides are TGTGCCAGCTCACCAACCCCAACAGGGAATCAGCCCCAGCATTTT. V gene TRBV18 combines with J gene TRBJ1-5, with D possibly being TRBD1 (6 bases). The CDR3 length is 15 residues. Germline loops: CDR1 KGHSH, CDR2 LQKENI. V shed 2 bases and J shed 4 bases, with 12 bases lying between them.

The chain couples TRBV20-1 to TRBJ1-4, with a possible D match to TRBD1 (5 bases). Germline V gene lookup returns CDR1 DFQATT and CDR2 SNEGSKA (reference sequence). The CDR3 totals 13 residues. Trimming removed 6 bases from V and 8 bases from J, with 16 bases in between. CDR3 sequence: CSAEAPGREKLFF. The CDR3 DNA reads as TGCAGTGCCGAGGCCCCAGGGCGCGAAAAACTGTTTTTT.

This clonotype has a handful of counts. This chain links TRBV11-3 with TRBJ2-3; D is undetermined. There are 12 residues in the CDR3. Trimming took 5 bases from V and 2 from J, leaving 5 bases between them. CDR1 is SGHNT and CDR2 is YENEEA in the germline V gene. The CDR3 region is CASSTATDTQYF. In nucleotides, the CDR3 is TGTGCCAGCAGCACAGCCACAGATACGCAGTATTTT. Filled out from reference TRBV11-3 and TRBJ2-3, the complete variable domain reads EAGVVQSPRYKIIEKKQPVAFWCNPISGHNTLYWYLQNLGQGPELLIRYENEEAVDDSQLPKDRFSAERLKGVDSTLKIQPAELGDSAVYLCASSTATDTQYFGPGTRLTVL.

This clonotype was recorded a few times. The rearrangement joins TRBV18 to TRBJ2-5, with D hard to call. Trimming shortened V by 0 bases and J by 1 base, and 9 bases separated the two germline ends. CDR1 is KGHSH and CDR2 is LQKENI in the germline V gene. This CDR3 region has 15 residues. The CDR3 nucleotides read TGTGCCAGCTCACCACCCCAGTACCCCCAAGAGACCCAGTACTTC. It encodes CASSPPQYPQETQYF.

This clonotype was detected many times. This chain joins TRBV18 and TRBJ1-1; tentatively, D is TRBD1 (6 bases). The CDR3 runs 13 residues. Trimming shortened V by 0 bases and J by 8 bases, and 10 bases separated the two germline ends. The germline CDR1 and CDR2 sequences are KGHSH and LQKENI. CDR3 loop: CASSPPGDREAFF. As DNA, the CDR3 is TGTGCCAGCTCACCACCTGGAGACAGGGAAGCTTTCTTT.

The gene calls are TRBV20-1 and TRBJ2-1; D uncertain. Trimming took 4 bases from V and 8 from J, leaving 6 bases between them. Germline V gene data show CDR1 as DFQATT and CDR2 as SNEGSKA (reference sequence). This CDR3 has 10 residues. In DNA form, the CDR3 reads TGCAGTGCTAAAGTCTATGAGCAGTTCTTC. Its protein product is CSAKVYEQFF.

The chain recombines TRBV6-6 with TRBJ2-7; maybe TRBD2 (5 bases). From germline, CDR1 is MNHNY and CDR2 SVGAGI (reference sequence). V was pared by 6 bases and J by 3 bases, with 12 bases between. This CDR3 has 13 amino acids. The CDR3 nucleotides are TGTGCCAGCAGAACCTCGGGGTACTACGAGCAGTACTTC. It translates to CASRTSGYYEQYF.

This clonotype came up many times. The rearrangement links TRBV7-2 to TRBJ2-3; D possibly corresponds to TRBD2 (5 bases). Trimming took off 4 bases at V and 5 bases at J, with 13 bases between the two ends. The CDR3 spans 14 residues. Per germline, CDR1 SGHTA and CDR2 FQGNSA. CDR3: CASSSEVWKDTQYF. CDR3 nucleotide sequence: TGTGCCAGCAGCTCGGAGGTATGGAAAGATACGCAGTATTTT.

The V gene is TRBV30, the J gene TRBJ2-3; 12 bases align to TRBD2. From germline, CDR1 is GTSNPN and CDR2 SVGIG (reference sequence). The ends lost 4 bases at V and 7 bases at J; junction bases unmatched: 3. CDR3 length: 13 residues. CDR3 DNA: TGTGCCTGGACTAGCGGGGGGGCGCATACGCAGTATTTT. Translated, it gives CAWTSGGAHTQYF.

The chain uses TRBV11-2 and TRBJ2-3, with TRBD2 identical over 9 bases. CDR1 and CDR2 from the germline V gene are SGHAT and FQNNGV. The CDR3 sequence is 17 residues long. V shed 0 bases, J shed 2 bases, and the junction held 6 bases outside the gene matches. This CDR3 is CASSLDVAGANTDTQYF. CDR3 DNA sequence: TGTGCCAGCAGCTTAGACGTAGCGGGGGCCAACACAGATACGCAGTATTTT.

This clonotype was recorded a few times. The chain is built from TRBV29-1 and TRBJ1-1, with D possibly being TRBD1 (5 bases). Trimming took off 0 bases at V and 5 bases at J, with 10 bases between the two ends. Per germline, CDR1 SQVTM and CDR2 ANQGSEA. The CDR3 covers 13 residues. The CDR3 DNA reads TGCAGCGTTGAAGACCAGAAGGGGACTGAAGCTTTCTTT. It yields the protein CSVEDQKGTEAFF. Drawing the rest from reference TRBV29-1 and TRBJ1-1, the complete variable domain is SAVISQKPSRDICQRGTSLTIQCQVDSQVTMMFWYRQQPGQSLTLIATANQGSEATYESGFVIDKFPISRPNLTFSTLTVSNMSPEDSSIYLCSVEDQKGTEAFFGQGTRLTVV.

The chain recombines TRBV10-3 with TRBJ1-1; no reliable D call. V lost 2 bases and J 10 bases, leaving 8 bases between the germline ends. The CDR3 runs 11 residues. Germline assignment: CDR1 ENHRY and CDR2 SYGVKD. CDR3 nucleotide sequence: TGTGCCATCAGTGAGGGAATAGGAGCTTTCTTT. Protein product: CAISEGIGAFF.

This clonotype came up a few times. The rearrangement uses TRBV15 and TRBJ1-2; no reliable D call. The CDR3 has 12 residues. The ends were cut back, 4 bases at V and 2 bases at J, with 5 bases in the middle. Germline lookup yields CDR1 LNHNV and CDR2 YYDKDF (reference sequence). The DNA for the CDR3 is TGTGCCACCAGCAAAGAAAACTATGGCTACACCTTC. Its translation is CATSKENYGYTF.

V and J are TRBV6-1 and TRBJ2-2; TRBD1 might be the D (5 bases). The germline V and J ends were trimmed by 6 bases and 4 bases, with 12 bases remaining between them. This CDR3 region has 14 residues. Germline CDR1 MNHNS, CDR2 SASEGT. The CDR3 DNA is TGTGCCAGCAGCCAGAGACAGTCCACCGGGGAGCTGTTTTTT. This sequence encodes CASSQRQSTGELFF.

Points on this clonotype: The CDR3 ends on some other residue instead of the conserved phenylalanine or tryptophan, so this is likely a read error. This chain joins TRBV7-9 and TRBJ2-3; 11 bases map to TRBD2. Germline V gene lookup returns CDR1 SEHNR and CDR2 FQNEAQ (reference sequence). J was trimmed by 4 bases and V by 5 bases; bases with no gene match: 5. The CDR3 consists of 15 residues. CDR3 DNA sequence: TGTGCCAGCAGCCTAATAGCGGGGGGGCCAGATACGCAGTATATT. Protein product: CASSLIAGGPDTQYI.

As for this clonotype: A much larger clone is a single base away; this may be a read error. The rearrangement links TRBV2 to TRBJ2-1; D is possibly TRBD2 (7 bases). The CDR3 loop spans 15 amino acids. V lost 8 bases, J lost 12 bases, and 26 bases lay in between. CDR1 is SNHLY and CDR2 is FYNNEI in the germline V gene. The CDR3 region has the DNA TGTGCCAGCTGTGGAGGGGGTAGCGGGTTAAATCGGCAGTTCTTC. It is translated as CASCGGGSGLNRQFF.

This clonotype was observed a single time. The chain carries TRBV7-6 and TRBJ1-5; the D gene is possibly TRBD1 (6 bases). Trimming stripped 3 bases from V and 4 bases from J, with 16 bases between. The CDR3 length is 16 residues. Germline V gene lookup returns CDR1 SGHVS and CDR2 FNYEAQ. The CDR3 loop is CASSLGQGIINQPQHF. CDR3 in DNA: TGTGCCAGCAGCTTGGGCCAGGGGATAATTAATCAGCCCCAGCATTTT.

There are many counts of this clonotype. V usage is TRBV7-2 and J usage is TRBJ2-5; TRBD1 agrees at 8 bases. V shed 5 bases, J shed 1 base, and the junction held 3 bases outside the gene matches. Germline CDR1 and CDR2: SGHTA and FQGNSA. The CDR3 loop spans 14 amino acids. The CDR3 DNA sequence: TGTGCCAGCAGCATAGGACAGGGCCAAGAGACCCAGTACTTC. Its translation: CASSIGQGQETQYF.

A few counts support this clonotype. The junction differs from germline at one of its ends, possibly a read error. The CDR3 is CASSFSGAYYNEQFF. The CDR3 nucleotides read TGTGCTAGCAGCTTTAGCGGGGCCTACTACAATGAGCAGTTCTTC. V is TRBV7-7 and J is TRBJ2-1; TRBD2 matches 8 bases. The CDR3 is made up of 15 amino acids. Germline values: CDR1 SSHAT, CDR2 FNYEAQ (reference sequence).